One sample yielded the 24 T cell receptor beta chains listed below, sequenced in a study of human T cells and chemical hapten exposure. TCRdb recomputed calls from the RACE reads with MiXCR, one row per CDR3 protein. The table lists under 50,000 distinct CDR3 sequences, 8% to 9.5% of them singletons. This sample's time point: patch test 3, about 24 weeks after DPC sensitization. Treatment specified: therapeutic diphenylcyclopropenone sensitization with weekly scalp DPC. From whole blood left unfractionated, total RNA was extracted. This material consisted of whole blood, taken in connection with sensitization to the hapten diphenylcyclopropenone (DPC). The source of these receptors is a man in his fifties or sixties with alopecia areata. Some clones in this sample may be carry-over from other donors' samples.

The CDR3 coding sequence is TGTGCCAGCAGGGGACTAGCGGGAGAGACCCAGTACTTC. Translation: CASRGLAGETQYF. The chain couples TRBV2 to TRBJ2-5; 12 nucleotides line up with TRBD2. With V trimmed by 6 bases and J by 4 bases, 0 bases remained unmatched. Germline V gene data show CDR1 as SNHLY and CDR2 as FYNNEI. This CDR3 spans 13 amino acids.

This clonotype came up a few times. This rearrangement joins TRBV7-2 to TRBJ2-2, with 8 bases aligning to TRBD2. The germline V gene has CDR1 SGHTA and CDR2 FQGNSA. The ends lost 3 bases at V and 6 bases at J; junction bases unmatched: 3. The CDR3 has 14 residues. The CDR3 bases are TGTGCCAGCAGCTTTTCAGCGGGAGCCGGGGAGCTGTTTTTT. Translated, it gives CASSFSAGAGELFF.

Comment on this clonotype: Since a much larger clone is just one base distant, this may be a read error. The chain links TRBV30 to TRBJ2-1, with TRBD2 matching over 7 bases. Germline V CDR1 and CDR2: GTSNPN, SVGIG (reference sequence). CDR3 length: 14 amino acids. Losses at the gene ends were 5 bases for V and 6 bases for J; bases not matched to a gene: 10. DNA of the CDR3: TGTGCCTGGGGTTTTGGTGGCGGGAGCAATGAGCAGTTCTTC. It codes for CAWGFGGGSNEQFF.

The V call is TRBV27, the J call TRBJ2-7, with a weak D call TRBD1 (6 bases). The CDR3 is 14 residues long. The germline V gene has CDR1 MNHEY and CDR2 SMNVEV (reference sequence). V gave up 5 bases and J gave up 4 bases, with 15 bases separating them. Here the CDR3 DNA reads TGTGCCAGCAGTCCCGGGACAAATGCGTACGAGCAGTACTTC. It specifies CASSPGTNAYEQYF.

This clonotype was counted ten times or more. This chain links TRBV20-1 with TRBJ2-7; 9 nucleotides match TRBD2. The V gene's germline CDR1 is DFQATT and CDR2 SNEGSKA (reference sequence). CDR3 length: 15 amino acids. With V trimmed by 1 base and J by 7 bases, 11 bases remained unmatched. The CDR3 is CSARGGGRALREQYF. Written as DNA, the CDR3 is TGCAGTGCTAGAGGAGGCGGGAGGGCCTTAAGGGAGCAGTACTTC.

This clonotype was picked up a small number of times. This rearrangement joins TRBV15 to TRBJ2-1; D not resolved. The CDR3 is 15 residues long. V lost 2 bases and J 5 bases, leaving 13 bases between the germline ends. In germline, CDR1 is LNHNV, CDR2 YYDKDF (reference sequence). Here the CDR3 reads CATSRTTLGDNEQFF. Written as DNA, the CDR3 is TGTGCCACCAGCAGAACTACCTTGGGCGACAATGAGCAGTTCTTC. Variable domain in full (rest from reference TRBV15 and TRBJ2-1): DAMVIQNPRYQVTQFGKPVTLSCSQTLNHNVMYWYQQKSSQAPKLLFHYYDKDFNNEADTPDNFQSRRPNTSFCFLDIRSPGLGDTAMYLCATSRTTLGDNEQFFGPGTRLTVL.

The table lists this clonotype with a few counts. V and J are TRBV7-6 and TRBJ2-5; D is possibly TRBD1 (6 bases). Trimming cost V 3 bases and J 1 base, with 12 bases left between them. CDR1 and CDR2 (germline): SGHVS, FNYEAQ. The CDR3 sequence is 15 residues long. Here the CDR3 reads CASSFTGNSQETQYF. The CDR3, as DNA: TGTGCCAGCAGCTTTACAGGGAACAGCCAAGAGACCCAGTACTTC.

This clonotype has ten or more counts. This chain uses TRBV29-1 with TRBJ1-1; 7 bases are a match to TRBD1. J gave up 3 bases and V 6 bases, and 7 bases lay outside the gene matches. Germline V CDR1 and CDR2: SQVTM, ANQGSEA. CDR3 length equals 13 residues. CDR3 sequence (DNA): TGCAGCGTCGCGAGACAGGGAGACACTGAAGCTTTCTTT. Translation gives CSVARQGDTEAFF.

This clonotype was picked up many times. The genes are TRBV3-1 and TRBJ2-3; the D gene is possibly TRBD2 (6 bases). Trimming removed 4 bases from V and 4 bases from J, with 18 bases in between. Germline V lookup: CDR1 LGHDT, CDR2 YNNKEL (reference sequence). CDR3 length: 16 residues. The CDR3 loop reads CASSPTGAGSADTQYF. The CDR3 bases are TGTGCCAGCAGCCCGACTGGGGCCGGGAGTGCAGATACGCAGTATTTT.

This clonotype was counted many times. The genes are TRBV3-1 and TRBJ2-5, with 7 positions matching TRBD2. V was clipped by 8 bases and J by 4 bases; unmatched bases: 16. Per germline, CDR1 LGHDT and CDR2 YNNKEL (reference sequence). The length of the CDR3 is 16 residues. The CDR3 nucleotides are TGTGCCAGCTCACCACGGGGCTCCGGCGGGGGAGAGACCCAGTACTTC. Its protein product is CASSPRGSGGGETQYF.

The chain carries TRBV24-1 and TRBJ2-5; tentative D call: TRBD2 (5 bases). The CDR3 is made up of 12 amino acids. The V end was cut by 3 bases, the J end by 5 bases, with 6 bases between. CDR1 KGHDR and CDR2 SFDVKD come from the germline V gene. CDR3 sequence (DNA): TGTGCCACCAGTGATCCTAGCGAGACCCAGTACTTC. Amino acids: CATSDPSETQYF.

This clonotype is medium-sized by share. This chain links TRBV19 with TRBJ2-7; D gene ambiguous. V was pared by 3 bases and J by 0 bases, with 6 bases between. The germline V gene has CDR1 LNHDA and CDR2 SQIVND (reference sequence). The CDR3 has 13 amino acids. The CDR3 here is CASSMESSYEQYF. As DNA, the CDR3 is TGTGCCAGTAGTATGGAGTCCTCCTACGAGCAGTACTTC.

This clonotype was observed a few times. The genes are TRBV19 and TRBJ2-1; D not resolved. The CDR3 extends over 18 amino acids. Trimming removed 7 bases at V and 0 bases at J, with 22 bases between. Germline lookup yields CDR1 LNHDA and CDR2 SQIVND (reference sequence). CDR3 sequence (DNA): TGTGCCAGTAATCGTGCGTGGAGAGATCTGAGCTCCTACAATGAGCAGTTCTTC. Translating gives CASNRAWRDLSSYNEQFF.

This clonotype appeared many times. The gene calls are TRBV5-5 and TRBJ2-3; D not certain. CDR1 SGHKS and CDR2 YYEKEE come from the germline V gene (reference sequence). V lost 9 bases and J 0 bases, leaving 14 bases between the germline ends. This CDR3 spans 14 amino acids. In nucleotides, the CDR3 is TGTGCCACCGGCGCGCCCCTAAGCACAGATACGCAGTATTTT. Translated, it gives CATGAPLSTDTQYF.

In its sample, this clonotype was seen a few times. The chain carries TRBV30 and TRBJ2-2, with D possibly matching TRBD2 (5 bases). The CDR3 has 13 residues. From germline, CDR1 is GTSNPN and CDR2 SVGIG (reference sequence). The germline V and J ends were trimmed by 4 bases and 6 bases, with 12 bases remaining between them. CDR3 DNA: TGTGCCTGGAATAGTATGGAGGCCGGGGAGCTGTTTTTT. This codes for CAWNSMEAGELFF.

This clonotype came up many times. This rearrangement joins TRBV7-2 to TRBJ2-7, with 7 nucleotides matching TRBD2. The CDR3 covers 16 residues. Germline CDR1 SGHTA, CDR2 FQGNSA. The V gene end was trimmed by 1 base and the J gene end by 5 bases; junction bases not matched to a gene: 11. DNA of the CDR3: TGTGCCAGCAGCTTAGGTTCTAGCGGCCTAGGGAACGAGCAGTACTTC. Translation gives CASSLGSSGLGNEQYF.

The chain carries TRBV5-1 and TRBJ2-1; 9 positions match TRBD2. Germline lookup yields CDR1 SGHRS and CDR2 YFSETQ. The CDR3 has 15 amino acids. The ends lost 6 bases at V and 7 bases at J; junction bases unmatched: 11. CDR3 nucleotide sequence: TGCGCCAGCACCGTGGCCAGCGGGAGGAGTAATGAGCAGTTCTTC. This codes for CASTVASGRSNEQFF. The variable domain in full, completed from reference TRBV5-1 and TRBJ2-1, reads KAGVTQTPRYLIKTRGQQVTLSCSPISGHRSVSWYQQTPGQGLQFLFEYFSETQRNKGNFPGRFSGRQFSNSRSEMNVSTLELGDSALYLCASTVASGRSNEQFFGPGTRLTVL.

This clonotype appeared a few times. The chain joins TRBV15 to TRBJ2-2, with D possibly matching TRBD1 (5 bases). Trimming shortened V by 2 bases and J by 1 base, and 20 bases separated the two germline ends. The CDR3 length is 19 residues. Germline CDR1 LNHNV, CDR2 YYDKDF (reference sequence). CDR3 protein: CATSRHPESTALNTGELFF. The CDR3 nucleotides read TGTGCCACCAGCAGACACCCTGAATCGACAGCTCTGAACACCGGGGAGCTGTTTTTT.

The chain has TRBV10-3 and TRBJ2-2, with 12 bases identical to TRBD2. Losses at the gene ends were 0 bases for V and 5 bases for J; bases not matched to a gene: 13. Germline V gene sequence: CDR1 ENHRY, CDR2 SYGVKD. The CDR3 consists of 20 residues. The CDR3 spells CAISESLTSGRNVWTGELFF. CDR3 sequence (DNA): TGTGCCATCAGTGAGTCTCTAACTAGCGGGAGGAATGTTTGGACCGGGGAGCTGTTTTTT.

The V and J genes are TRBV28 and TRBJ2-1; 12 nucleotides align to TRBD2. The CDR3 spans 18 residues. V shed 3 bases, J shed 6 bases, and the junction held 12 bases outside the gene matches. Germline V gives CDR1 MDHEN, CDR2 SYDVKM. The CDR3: CASSLLPSGRALSNEQFF. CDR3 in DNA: TGTGCCAGCAGTTTGTTGCCTAGCGGGAGGGCCTTGTCCAATGAGCAGTTCTTC. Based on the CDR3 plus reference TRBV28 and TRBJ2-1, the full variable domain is DVKVTQSSRYLVKRTGEKVFLECVQDMDHENMFWYRQDPGLGLRLIYFSYDVKMKEKGDIPEGYSVSREKKERFSLILESASTNQTSMYLCASSLLPSGRALSNEQFFGPGTRLTVL.

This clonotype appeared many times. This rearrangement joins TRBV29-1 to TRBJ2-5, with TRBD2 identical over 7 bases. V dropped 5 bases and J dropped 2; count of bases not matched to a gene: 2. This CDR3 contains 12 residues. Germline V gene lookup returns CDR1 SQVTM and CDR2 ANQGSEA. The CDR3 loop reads CSVRGDQETQYF. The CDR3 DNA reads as TGCAGCGTTCGGGGGGATCAAGAGACCCAGTACTTC.

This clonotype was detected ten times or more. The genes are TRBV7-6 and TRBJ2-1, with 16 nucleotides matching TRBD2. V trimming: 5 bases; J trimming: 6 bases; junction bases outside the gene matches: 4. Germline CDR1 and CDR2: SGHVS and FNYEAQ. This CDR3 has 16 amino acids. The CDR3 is CASSPGTSGRVNEQFF. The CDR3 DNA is TGTGCCAGCAGCCCCGGGACTAGCGGGAGGGTCAATGAGCAGTTCTTC.

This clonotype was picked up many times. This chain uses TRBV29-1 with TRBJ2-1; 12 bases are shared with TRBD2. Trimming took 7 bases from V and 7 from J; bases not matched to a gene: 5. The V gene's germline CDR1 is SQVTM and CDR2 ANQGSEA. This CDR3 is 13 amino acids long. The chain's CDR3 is CSAPGLAGNEQFF. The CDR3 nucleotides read TGCAGCGCACCGGGACTAGCGGGTAATGAGCAGTTCTTC.

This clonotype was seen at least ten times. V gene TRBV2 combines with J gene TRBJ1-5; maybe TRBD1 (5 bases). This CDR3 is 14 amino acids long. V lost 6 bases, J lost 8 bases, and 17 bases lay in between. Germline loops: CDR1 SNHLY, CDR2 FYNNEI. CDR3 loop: CASSKSGLGEPQHF. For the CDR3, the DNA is TGTGCCAGCAGCAAGTCAGGGCTCGGAGAGCCCCAGCATTTT.